Below, one TCR beta chain is given with its context. Its antigen is unidentified. The source of the sample is a study of CD8+CD57+ T cells in acquired aplastic anemia. Study-wide background: The mean DNA yield obtained from sorted CD4+ and CD8+ cells came to about 3 ug. Average CD4+ read depth in healthy donors was around 10 million reads.

Genomic DNA, serving as template, underwent TCR beta VDJ and CDR3 profiling. TCRdb reprocessed the reads with MiXCR, giving one entry per CDR3 protein. The table includes 400,000 to 450,000 distinct CDR3 sequences, 55% to 70% detected once. General study findings and limits: Patients and controls shared over 25 CD8+ CDR3 sequences. Significant differences in CD8+ Simpson's diversity were not observed between patients and controls.

This CDR3 has 14 residues. The germline V gene encodes CDR1 LNHDA and CDR2 SQIVND (reference sequence). Trimming cost V 7 bases and J 7 bases; bases outside gene matches: 4. The chain carries TRBV19 and TRBJ1-6; TRBD1 agrees at 10 bases. This receptor was identified in a human donor in good health, serving as a control. The specimen was sorted CD4+, CD8+, or CD8+CD57+ T cells (not recorded which) from PBMCs. The DNA for the CDR3 is TGTGCCAGTAACTCGGGACAGGGGAATTCACCCCTCCACTTT. Protein: CASNSGQGNSPLHF.